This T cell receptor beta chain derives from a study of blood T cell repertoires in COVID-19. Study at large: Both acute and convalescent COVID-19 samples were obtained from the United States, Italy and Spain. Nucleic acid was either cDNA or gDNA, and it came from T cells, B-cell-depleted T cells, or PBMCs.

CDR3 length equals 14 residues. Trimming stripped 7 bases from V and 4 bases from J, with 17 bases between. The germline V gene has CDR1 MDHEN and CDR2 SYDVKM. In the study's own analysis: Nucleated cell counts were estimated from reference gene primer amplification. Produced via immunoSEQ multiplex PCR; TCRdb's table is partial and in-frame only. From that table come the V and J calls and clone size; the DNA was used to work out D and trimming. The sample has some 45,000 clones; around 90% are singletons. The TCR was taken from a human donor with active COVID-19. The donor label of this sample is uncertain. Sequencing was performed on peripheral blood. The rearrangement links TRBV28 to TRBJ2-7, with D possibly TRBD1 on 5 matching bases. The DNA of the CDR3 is TGTGCCAGCAATGGACCCCGACAGTTTTACGAGCAGTACTTC. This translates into CASNGPRQFYEQYF. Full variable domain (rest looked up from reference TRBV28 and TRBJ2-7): DVKVTQSSRYLVKRTGEKVFLECVQDMDHENMFWYRQDPGLGLRLIYFSYDVKMKEKGDIPEGYSVSREKKERFSLILESASTNQTSMYLCASNGPRQFYEQYFGPGTRLTVT.